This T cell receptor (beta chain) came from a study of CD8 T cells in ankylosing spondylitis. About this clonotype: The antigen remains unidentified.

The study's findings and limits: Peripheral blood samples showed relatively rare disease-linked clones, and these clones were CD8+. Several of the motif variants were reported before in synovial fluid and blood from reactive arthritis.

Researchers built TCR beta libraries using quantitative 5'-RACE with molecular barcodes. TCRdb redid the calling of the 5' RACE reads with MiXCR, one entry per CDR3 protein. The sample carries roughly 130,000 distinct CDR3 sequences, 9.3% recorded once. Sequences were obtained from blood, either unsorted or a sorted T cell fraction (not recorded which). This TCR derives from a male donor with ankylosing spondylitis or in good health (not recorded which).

The CDR3 sequence: CASINANYEQYF. DNA of the CDR3: TGTGCCAGCATAAACGCGAACTACGAGCAGTACTTC. V is TRBV6-2 or TRBV6-3 and J is TRBJ2-7, with no clear D. This CDR3 spans 12 amino acids. Between the trimmed V and J ends, which lost 7 bases and 3 bases, there was a span of 10 bases. Germline V gene lookup returns CDR1 MNHEY and CDR2 SVGEGT.